The 25 T cell receptor beta chains listed next were all sequenced from one sample in a study of post-analysis software for immune sequencing data. No antigen has been assigned to these receptors. General study results and limits: TRBV segments more frequent in patients than in controls numbered roughly five and included TRBV5-6, TRBV5-1 and TRBV20-1.

cDNA libraries for TCR beta contained unique molecular identifiers. TCRdb called the PCR reads again in MiXCR, with one record for every CDR3 protein. The table has 600,000 to 700,000 distinct CDR3 sequences, approximately 59% seen once. The sequenced material came from blood. The receptor source for this set is a girl aged 2-15 years with multiple sclerosis.

The genes are TRBV12-3 or TRBV12-4 and TRBJ2-1; TRBD2 might be the D (6 bases). Trimming pared 3 bases from V and 4 bases from J, leaving 10 bases between. CDR3 length: 14 amino acids. This CDR3 reads CASSLRELYNEQFF. The CDR3 DNA reads TGTGCCAGCAGTTTGCGGGAATTATACAATGAGCAGTTCTTC.

This clonotype was seen more than once but under ten times. V and J are TRBV12-3 or TRBV12-4 and TRBJ2-1; D possibly uses TRBD1 or TRBD2 (5 bases each). The ends were cut back, 3 bases at V and 1 base at J, with 19 bases in the middle. CDR3 length: 18 amino acids. Here the CDR3 reads CASSFKRLGEKSYNEQFF. In DNA form, the CDR3 reads TGTGCCAGCAGTTTTAAACGCTTAGGGGAGAAATCCTACAATGAGCAGTTCTTC.

The rearrangement uses TRBV20-1 and TRBJ1-5; D is unresolved. Germline V CDR1 and CDR2: DFQATT, SNEGSKA (reference sequence). V was clipped by 0 bases and J by 5 bases, with 14 bases between them. The CDR3 consists of 15 residues. The CDR3 DNA sequence: TGCAGTGCTAGAGATCCCAGAGGTGCGGATCAGCCCCAGCATTTT. Translated: CSARDPRGADQPQHF.

V is TRBV29-1 and J is TRBJ2-7; D unclear. Germline CDR1 and CDR2: SQVTM and ANQGSEA. The CDR3 extends over 13 amino acids. Trimming cost V 4 bases and J 2 bases, with 12 bases left between them. In DNA, the CDR3 is TGCAGCGTTGTTTTGCCGGCAACCTACGAGCAGTACTTC. Residues: CSVVLPATYEQYF.

This clonotype was seen just once. The chain joins TRBV11-2 to TRBJ2-7; 8 bases fit TRBD1. The CDR3 is 14 amino acids. In germline, CDR1 is SGHAT, CDR2 FQNNGV. With V trimmed by 3 bases and J by 5 bases, 6 bases remained unmatched. DNA for the CDR3: TGTGCCAGCAGCTTGGGACAGGACGTAGACGAGCAGTACTTC. The encoded protein is CASSLGQDVDEQYF.

The V and J genes are TRBV6-5 and TRBJ1-1; D gene ambiguous. The V end lost 6 bases, the J end lost 7 bases, and 12 bases lay between the germline ends. CDR3 length: 12 residues. The germline V gene encodes CDR1 MNHEY and CDR2 SVGAGI. The CDR3 DNA reads TGTGCCAGCAGCTCTCCGGGATTTGAAGCTTTCTTT. It codes for CASSSPGFEAFF.

There are a few counts of this clonotype. This rearrangement joins TRBV3-1 to TRBJ2-6; no firm D call. Germline V gene lookup returns CDR1 LGHDT and CDR2 YNNKEL (reference sequence). Trimming removed 0 bases from V and 0 bases from J, with 9 bases in between. The CDR3 contains 17 residues. Written as DNA, the CDR3 is TGTGCCAGCAGCCAAGACGCCGGCGTCTCTGGGGCCAACGTCCTGACTTTC. Encoded protein: CASSQDAGVSGANVLTF.

This sequence joins TRBV20-1 and TRBJ2-7; the match to TRBD1 covers 10 bases. V lost 6 bases, J lost 3 bases, and 8 bases stayed unmatched. Germline V gene data show CDR1 as DFQATT and CDR2 as SNEGSKA (reference sequence). The CDR3 loop spans 14 amino acids. CDR3 DNA: TGCAGTGCCAGGGAATGGGACAGGGGCTACGAGCAGTACTTC. This encodes CSAREWDRGYEQYF.

This clonotype turned up a few times. The chain employs TRBV7-9 and TRBJ2-1, with TRBD2 matching over 13 bases. V shed 4 bases and J 8 bases; nucleotides not matched to a gene: 8. The germline gives CDR1 SEHNR, CDR2 FQNEAQ (reference sequence). This CDR3 has 16 amino acids. The CDR3 loop reads CASSWTGTSGDHEQFF. CDR3 bases: TGTGCCAGCAGCTGGACCGGGACTAGCGGGGATCATGAGCAGTTCTTC.

The table lists this clonotype with a few counts. The V and J genes are TRBV20-1 and TRBJ1-2; D possibly corresponds to TRBD1 (5 bases). V lost 6 bases, J lost 4 bases, and 18 bases lay in between. The germline V gene encodes CDR1 DFQATT and CDR2 SNEGSKA (reference sequence). This CDR3 region has 14 residues. The CDR3 loop reads CSAARGEGIYGYTF. DNA of the CDR3: TGCAGTGCGGCGAGAGGGGAGGGTATCTATGGCTACACCTTC.

The gene calls are TRBV6-2 or TRBV6-3 and TRBJ1-2; 8 bases match TRBD1. Germline loops: CDR1 MNHEY, CDR2 SVGEGT. The length of the CDR3 is 16 residues. J lost 8 bases, V lost 7 bases, and 18 bases had no gene match. CDR3 in DNA: TGTGCCAGCACCGATCTCCTCGGACAGGGATTAAGGGGCTACACCTTC. Residues: CASTDLLGQGLRGYTF.

With respect to this clonotype: Relative to the germline gene, one junction end is altered; a read error may explain this. The rearrangement links TRBV6-6 to TRBJ1-2, with D maybe TRBD1 (5 bases). The CDR3 covers 15 residues. From germline, CDR1 is MNHNY and CDR2 SVGAGI (reference sequence). The CDR3 sequence is CASRYPRGDNDGYTF. The CDR3 bases are TGTGCCAGCAGATACCCTCGGGGGGATAACGATGGCTACACCTTC.

The rearrangement uses TRBV10-3 and TRBJ1-1, with D uncertain. In germline, CDR1 is ENHRY, CDR2 SYGVKD. The V end was cut by 7 bases, the J end by 1 base, with 10 bases between. The CDR3 totals 13 residues. CDR3 sequence: CAIIPEGNTEAFF. The CDR3 DNA reads as TGTGCCATCATTCCGGAGGGGAACACTGAAGCTTTCTTT.

The chain has TRBV7-9 and TRBJ1-6; D is perhaps TRBD1 (5 bases). This CDR3 has 13 amino acids. V was trimmed by 4 bases and J by 14 bases, leaving 15 bases between them. Germline CDR1 is SEHNR and CDR2 is FQNEAQ (reference sequence). This CDR3 is CASSWSTAQSLHF. The CDR3 DNA reads TGTGCCAGCAGCTGGTCGACAGCTCAGTCCCTCCACTTT.

The chain links TRBV12-3 or TRBV12-4 to TRBJ2-7, with D possibly matching TRBD2 (6 bases). This CDR3 has 16 residues. With 6 bases removed from V and 3 bases from J, the gap between germline ends came to 21 bases. The CDR3 spells CASSKPGIGGYYEQYF. The CDR3 coding sequence is TGTGCCAGCAGCAAACCCGGGATAGGAGGGTACTACGAGCAGTACTTC.

This clonotype was seen only a few times. This chain connects TRBV29-1 to TRBJ2-1; no definite D call. Trimming shortened V by 7 bases and J by 10 bases, and 11 bases separated the two germline ends. This CDR3 comprises 10 residues. Per the germline V gene, CDR1 is SQVTM and CDR2 is ANQGSEA. The CDR3, as DNA: TGCAGCGCCGGTCCTGACGAGCAGTTCTTC. The encoded protein is CSAGPDEQFF.

This clonotype was detected only a few times. The chain couples TRBV12-3 or TRBV12-4 to TRBJ2-1, with a possible D match to TRBD2 (7 bases). The V end lost 3 bases, the J end lost 8 bases, and 20 bases lay between the germline ends. The CDR3 extends over 16 amino acids. CDR3 protein: CASSLAFAGARDEQFF. The DNA for the CDR3 is TGTGCCAGCAGTTTGGCGTTCGCGGGGGCGAGGGATGAGCAGTTCTTC.

V is TRBV20-1 and J is TRBJ2-7, with 7 bases matching TRBD1. TRBJ2-5 matches the DNA end more closely, so the J call is doubtful. The CDR3 length is 17 residues. The V gene's germline CDR1 is DFQATT and CDR2 SNEGSKA (reference sequence). The CDR3 sequence: CSARAVDRDKAGETQYF. The DNA of the CDR3 is TGCAGTGCTAGAGCGGTCGACAGGGACAAGGCAGGGGAGACCCAGTACTTC.

This clonotype has a handful of counts. The CDR3 bases are TGCGCCAGCAGCCAGGGTCAGCTTGGTGAGGGGGTAGGTGAAAAACTGTTTTTT. Residues: CASSQGQLGEGVGEKLFF. The chain joins TRBV4-3 to TRBJ1-4; D might be TRBD1 (6 bases). Germline values: CDR1 LGHNA, CDR2 YSLEER. Trimming cost V 3 bases and J 7 bases, with 24 bases left between them. CDR3 length equals 18 residues.

The chain uses TRBV3-1 and TRBJ1-5; 7 bases are a match to TRBD1. Germline V gives CDR1 LGHDT, CDR2 YNNKEL (reference sequence). V lost 11 bases, J lost 3 bases, and 22 bases stayed unmatched. This CDR3 comprises 18 residues. The chain's CDR3 is CAGKLGQDGTDDNQPQHF. CDR3 coding DNA: TGTGCCGGAAAGCTGGGGCAGGACGGGACAGATGACAATCAGCCCCAGCATTTT.

The chain links TRBV20-1 to TRBJ2-7, with 8 bases that match TRBD2. Germline trimming cut 1 base from V and 5 bases from J; bases unmatched to any gene: 4. The CDR3 covers 13 residues. Germline V gene sequence: CDR1 DFQATT, CDR2 SNEGSKA (reference sequence). The CDR3 is CSARVTGGHEQYF. The CDR3 DNA reads as TGCAGTGCTAGAGTTACGGGGGGGCACGAGCAGTACTTC.

This clonotype was picked up a small number of times. The chain employs TRBV12-3 or TRBV12-4 and TRBJ2-3; 9 positions agree with TRBD1. CDR3 size: 15 residues. The V segment lost 7 bases and the J segment 4 bases; nucleotides outside the gene matches: 9. CDR3 in amino acids: CASTPDRGGPDTQYF. The CDR3 DNA reads as TGTGCCAGCACCCCGGACAGGGGAGGTCCAGATACGCAGTATTTT.

The chain carries TRBV27 and TRBJ1-1; no definite D call. CDR3 length equals 13 residues. V was shortened by 8 bases and J by 0 bases, with 10 bases between the two germline ends. Germline V lookup: CDR1 MNHEY, CDR2 SMNVEV (reference sequence). The CDR3 region has the DNA TGTGCCAGCGTGGAGAGGGTGAACACTGAAGCTTTCTTT. Amino acids: CASVERVNTEAFF.

This clonotype was observed a few times. This chain joins TRBV12-3 or TRBV12-4 and TRBJ2-1, with D possibly TRBD2 on 6 matching bases. Trimming removed 1 base at V and 8 bases at J, with 18 bases between. The CDR3 contains 16 residues. Here the CDR3 DNA reads TGTGCCAGCAGTTTAGGTCGACTAGTAGGGGTGGATGAGCAGTTCTTC. The encoded protein is CASSLGRLVGVDEQFF.

About this clonotype: Germline is not matched at one junction end, which may reflect a read error. This chain uses TRBV6-5 with TRBJ2-3, with unresolved D. Germline-derived CDR1 and CDR2 are MNHEY and SVGAGI. This CDR3 is 17 amino acids long. CDR3 coding DNA: TGTGCCAGCAGTTACCAGGCCCCAGGATATAGCACAGATACGCGGTATTTT. Its protein is CASSYQAPGYSTDTRYF.